This T cell receptor beta chain was retrieved from a study of cytomegalovirus exposure and HLA in healthy donors. The wider study: It was reported in a later analysis that the same platform had been used for the 120 validation repertoires as for the approximately 670 first-cohort repertoires.

Produced via immunoSEQ multiplex PCR; TCRdb's table is partial and in-frame only. Of 60,000 to 85,000 clones in the sample, around 94% were seen once. CDR1 is SGHVS and CDR2 is FQNEAQ in the germline V gene. V was pared by 5 bases and J by 0 bases, with 7 bases between. The CDR3 is 13 amino acids. The chain carries TRBV7-8 and TRBJ1-1; no definite D call. The sample comprised PBMCs. This clonotype was obtained from a man in his late teens or twenties in good health and CMV-seropositive. As DNA, the CDR3 is TGTGCCAGCAGCCCGACTGTGAACACTGAAGCTTTCTTT. The encoded protein is CASSPTVNTEAFF.